The 7 T cell receptor beta chains reported below all come from one sample, sequenced in a study of Graves' ophthalmopathy and Graves' hyperthyroidism. RNA served as the template for amplifying TCR beta CDR3 regions. The workflow started with a first-round RT-PCR run with HTBI primers and then moved on to a second-round multiplex PCR. One entry per CDR3 protein, called by TCRdb with MiXCR from the multiplex PCR reads. The sample includes about 500,000 distinct CDR3 sequences, under 40% of them seen just once. The sample taken for sequencing was peripheral blood or thyroid tissue (not recorded which). The receptors stem from an adult man with Graves' hyperthyroidism.

A single count supports this clonotype. The chain is built from TRBV29-1 and TRBJ2-2; D tentatively fits TRBD1 or TRBD2 (6 bases each). Trimming cost V 4 bases and J 3 bases, with 15 bases left between them. The CDR3 totals 15 residues. From germline, CDR1 is SQVTM and CDR2 ANQGSEA. As DNA, the CDR3 is TGCAGCGTTGGCAGGAGGGGGAAGGACACCGGGGAGCTGTTTTTT. It specifies CSVGRRGKDTGELFF.

The CDR3 bases are TGTGCCAGCAGCTCCCGACAGGGGGATAATCAGCCCCAGCATTTT. Its translation: CASSSRQGDNQPQHF. The rearrangement links TRBV7-2 to TRBJ1-5, with 9 bases identical to TRBD1. The CDR3 has 15 residues. Trimming at V came to 4 bases and at J to 4 bases, leaving 5 bases not matched to a gene. The germline CDR1 and CDR2 sequences are SGHTA and FQGNSA.

Points on this clonotype: At one of its ends the junction is not consistent with the germline gene, which may arise from a read error. CDR3 sequence (DNA): TGTGCCAGCAGCCGGGACAGGGGAATGAACGCTGAAGCTTTCTTT. It yields the protein CASSRDRGMNAEAFF. The V call is TRBV5-4, the J call TRBJ1-1; TRBD1 matches 10 bases. Germline assignment: CDR1 SGHNT and CDR2 YYREEE (reference sequence). CDR3 length: 15 amino acids. Looking up the rest from reference TRBV5-4 and TRBJ1-1 gives the full variable domain: ETGVTQSPTHLIKTRGQQVTLRCSSQSGHNTVSWYQQALGQGPQFIFQYYREEENGRGNFPPRFSGLQFPNYSSELNVNALELDDSALYLCASSRDRGMNAEAFFGQGTRLTVV.

This chain links TRBV9 with TRBJ1-1, with 8 nucleotides matching TRBD1. Germline V gene lookup returns CDR1 SGDLS and CDR2 YYNGEE. CDR3 length: 16 amino acids. With V trimmed by 5 bases and J by 4 bases, 13 bases remained unmatched. For the CDR3, the DNA is TGTGCCAGCAGTTACTCGAAGATCGGACAGGGCACTGAAGCTTTCTTT. Translating it yields CASSYSKIGQGTEAFF. The full variable domain, in which reference TRBV9 and TRBJ1-1 provide the parts outside the CDR3, is DSGVTQTPKHLITATGQRVTLRCSPRSGDLSVYWYQQSLDQGLQFLIQYYNGEERAKGNILERFSAQQFPDLHSELNLSSLELGDSALYFCASSYSKIGQGTEAFFGQGTRLTVV.

This clonotype was counted ten times or more. The V call is TRBV2, the J call TRBJ2-7; D is perhaps TRBD1 (6 bases). V dropped 5 bases and J dropped 1 base, with 9 bases sitting between them. The germline CDR1 and CDR2 sequences are SNHLY and FYNNEI. The CDR3 runs to 13 residues. The CDR3 loop is CASSTGQSYEQYF. The CDR3 DNA reads as TGTGCCAGCAGTACTGGACAGTCCTACGAGCAGTACTTC.

This clonotype was seen a few times. The genes are TRBV6-5 and TRBJ1-1; TRBD1 is a possible D gene (5 bases). The CDR3 consists of 13 residues. Deletions cut 6 bases from V and 0 bases from J, with 8 bases between. Germline V gives CDR1 MNHEY, CDR2 SVGAGI. This CDR3 is CASRTGLNTEAFF. DNA of the CDR3: TGTGCCAGCAGAACAGGTTTGAACACTGAAGCTTTCTTT.

The J gene is TRBJ2-3, the V gene TRBV12-3 or TRBV12-4; 8 bases align to TRBD1. The CDR3 loop spans 14 amino acids. With 8 bases clipped from V and 4 bases from J, the junction kept 8 bases outside the gene matches. For the CDR3, the DNA is TGTGCCAGCTTCCGGGACAGGAAAGCAGATACGCAGTATTTT. It encodes CASFRDRKADTQYF.